Following are 3 T cell receptor beta chains from one sample sequenced in a study of OX40 agonist ivuxolimab in advanced cancers. Library preparation used the immunoSEQ multiplex PCR assay. TCRdb's version of the immuneACCESS table is confined to in-frame rearrangements and falls short of the full clone set. An unresolved V gene accounts for under half of the shortfall where checked; the remainder is of unknown origin. For this sample the table gives fewer than 120,000 clones, of which approximately 89% were detected only once. The ten largest clones take up 0.27% of the sample. This sample comprised CD4+ or CD8+ T cells sorted from blood, obtained in a trial of the OX40 agonist ivuxolimab. The receptors originated from an adult with an advanced solid tumor such as melanoma, head and neck, liver or kidney cancer.

The V gene is TRBV11-3, the J gene TRBJ2-7, with 7 bases lining up with TRBD1. The CDR3 has 15 amino acids. V lost 5 bases, J lost 2 bases, and 9 bases stayed unmatched. Germline CDR1 is SGHNT and CDR2 is YENEEA. In DNA, the CDR3 is TGTGCCAGCAGCCCCGCAGGGGGTAGGACCTACGAGCAGTACTTC. Translating it yields CASSPAGGRTYEQYF. Full variable domain (missing parts from reference TRBV11-3 and TRBJ2-7): EAGVVQSPRYKIIEKKQPVAFWCNPISGHNTLYWYLQNLGQGPELLIRYENEEAVDDSQLPKDRFSAERLKGVDSTLKIQPAELGDSAVYLCASSPAGGRTYEQYFGPGTRLTVT.

The rearrangement links TRBV28 to TRBJ1-2; TRBD1 agrees at 9 bases. Germline trimming cut 3 bases from V and 6 bases from J; bases unmatched to any gene: 11. The CDR3 sequence is 16 residues long. Germline-derived CDR1 and CDR2 are MDHEN and SYDVKM. CDR3 sequence: CASSLSGTGRTHGYTF. The CDR3 coding sequence is TGTGCCAGCAGTTTGTCCGGGACAGGGCGAACCCATGGCTACACCTTC.

This rearrangement joins TRBV7-2 to TRBJ2-2, with TRBD1 matching 8 bases. With 1 base clipped from V and 6 bases from J, the junction kept 1 base outside the gene matches. Germline V CDR1 and CDR2: SGHTA, FQGNSA. The CDR3 totals 14 residues. Here the CDR3 DNA reads TGTGCCAGCAGCTTAGGGGGACAGGCCGGGGAGCTGTTTTTT. This sequence encodes CASSLGGQAGELFF.